These 14 T cell receptor beta chains were sequenced from one sample in a study of blood T cell repertoires in COVID-19. TCRdb's table, derived via immunoSEQ multiplex PCR, lists solely in-frame clones and lacks some. The sample holds 180,000 or so clones, approximately 88% seen once. Sequences were obtained from peripheral blood. The receptor set was obtained from a young woman with acute or convalescent COVID-19.

CDR3: CASSLDMGGGQPQHF. CDR3 nucleotide sequence: TGTGCCAGCAGTTTAGATATGGGGGGTGGTCAGCCCCAGCATTTT. V usage is TRBV28 and J usage is TRBJ1-5, with a weak D call TRBD1 (5 bases). The CDR3 runs to 15 residues. V was trimmed by 2 bases and J by 6 bases, leaving 14 bases between them. Looked up from germline, CDR1 is MDHEN and CDR2 is SYDVKM.

V and J are TRBV11-2 and TRBJ1-5, with D perhaps TRBD1 (5 bases). The CDR3 covers 16 residues. In germline, CDR1 is SGHAT, CDR2 FQNNGV. Trimming removed 1 base from V and 4 bases from J, with 14 bases in between. CDR3 sequence (DNA): TGTGCCAGCAGCTTAGGGACGTGGGGCGGAAATCAGCCCCAGCATTTT. This translates into CASSLGTWGGNQPQHF.

This CDR3 is CASSYKADNEQFF. CDR3 coding DNA: TGTGCCAGCAGCTACAAAGCGGACAATGAGCAGTTCTTC. The rearrangement uses TRBV7-2 and TRBJ2-1; D may be TRBD2 (5 bases). Trimming took off 4 bases at V and 5 bases at J, with 9 bases between the two ends. The CDR3 sequence is 13 residues long. In germline, CDR1 is SGHTA, CDR2 FQGNSA.

The chain carries TRBV30 and TRBJ2-3; 9 bases fit TRBD2. CDR1 is GTSNPN and CDR2 is SVGIG in the germline V gene (reference sequence). V shed 4 bases, J shed 11 bases, and the junction held 19 bases outside the gene matches. CDR3 length: 16 amino acids. The CDR3 protein is CAWTLRGLAGRREQYF. The CDR3 DNA follows: TGTGCCTGGACCCTGAGAGGGCTAGCGGGAAGGAGGGAGCAGTATTTT.

As for this clone: One end of the junction is discordant with germline, which a read error may explain. The chain uses TRBV7-9 and TRBJ2-7; maybe TRBD1 (5 bases). The CDR3 covers 16 residues. Germline V CDR1 and CDR2: SEHNR, FQNEAQ (reference sequence). CDR3 region: CASTLVGLPHSYEQYF. CDR3 DNA: TGTGCCAGCACCTTAGTGGGGCTCCCACACTCCTACGAGCAGTACTTC.

The rearrangement uses TRBV6-1 and TRBJ1-1; a weak D match, TRBD1 (5 bases). Deletions cut 1 base from V and 4 bases from J, with 16 bases between. The length of the CDR3 is 16 residues. The germline V gene has CDR1 MNHNS and CDR2 SASEGT. As DNA, the CDR3 is TGTGCCAGCAGTGAAGAGGCCCGGCCGGGGGTCACTGAAGCTTTCTTT. Its protein is CASSEEARPGVTEAFF.

The chain combines TRBV28 with TRBJ2-3; the D gene is possibly TRBD1 (6 bases). The CDR3 is made up of 16 amino acids. The ends were cut back, 7 bases at V and 2 bases at J, with 19 bases in the middle. In germline, CDR1 is MDHEN, CDR2 SYDVKM. CDR3 in amino acids: CASTSLGGELTDTQYF. The CDR3 bases are TGTGCCAGCACTTCATTAGGGGGAGAACTCACAGATACGCAGTATTTT.

The chain has TRBV2 and TRBJ1-3; the match to TRBD1 covers 8 bases. The junction had 7 bases not matched to a gene; V was cut back by 7 bases and J by 2 bases. The CDR3 is 15 amino acids. Germline V gene data show CDR1 as SNHLY and CDR2 as FYNNEI. The CDR3 nucleotides read TGTGCCAGCAACCCGGGACAGGTTACTGGAAACACCATATATTTT. Amino acids: CASNPGQVTGNTIYF.

This chain joins TRBV5-1 and TRBJ2-1; the match to TRBD1 covers 8 bases. Per germline, CDR1 SGHRS and CDR2 YFSETQ. The CDR3 sequence is 14 residues long. V lost 4 bases to trimming and J lost 9 bases; unmatched junction nucleotides: 9. CDR3 sequence (DNA): TGCGCCAGCAGCCTACGACAGGGACAGGCTGAGCAGTTCTTC. Its translation is CASSLRQGQAEQFF.

This clone was counted a single time. The CDR3 protein is CSVEGGKDTQYF. CDR3 bases: TGCAGCGTTGAAGGCGGAAAGGATACGCAGTATTTT. The gene calls are TRBV29-1 and TRBJ2-3, with D unresolved. CDR3 length: 12 amino acids. CDR1 is SQVTM, CDR2 ANQGSEA, per germline. Trimming left V 1 base short and J 6 bases short, with 8 bases between.

The chain recombines TRBV9 with TRBJ2-4; 10 bases are shared with TRBD1. CDR1 is SGDLS, CDR2 YYNGEE, per germline. Unmatched junction bases numbered 9, after V lost 4 bases and J lost 11 bases. This CDR3 has 14 residues. CDR3 sequence (DNA): TGTGCCAGCAGCCCGATGGACAGGGGGGGAGTTCAGTACTTC. Translated, it gives CASSPMDRGGVQYF.

This clone was picked up a small number of times. V usage is TRBV3-1 (or the pseudogene TRBV3-2) and J usage is TRBJ1-5, with a possible D match to TRBD1 (6 bases). Trimming took 1 base from V and 4 from J, leaving 8 bases between them. Looked up from germline, CDR1 is LGHDT and CDR2 is YNNKEL (reference sequence). This CDR3 is built from 14 residues. DNA of the CDR3: TGTGCCAGCAGCCAAGGGACAGCGAATCAGCCCCAGCATTTT. It yields the protein CASSQGTANQPQHF.

The genes are TRBV5-1 and TRBJ2-3, with 7 bases fitting TRBD2. The junction had 10 bases not matched to a gene; V was cut back by 5 bases and J by 7 bases. Germline V gene sequence: CDR1 SGHRS, CDR2 YFSETQ. This CDR3 is 14 amino acids long. Here the CDR3 reads CASSPGEGRHTQYF. The CDR3 nucleotides read TGCGCCAGCAGTCCTGGGGAGGGCCGACATACGCAGTATTTT.

This sequence joins TRBV28 and TRBJ1-1; 12 nucleotides line up with TRBD1. The ends lost 11 bases at V and 11 bases at J; junction bases unmatched: 12. This CDR3 is built from 13 residues. Germline CDR1 MDHEN, CDR2 SYDVKM. The CDR3 nucleotides are TGTGCCGGCGCCGGGACAGGGGGCGGTGGGGCTTTCTTT. This translates into CAGAGTGGGGAFF.